Included here is one TCR beta chain sequence, with context. Using a J-beta primer mix together with a sample-barcoded 5' primer, a second PCR was run for roughly 6 to 12 cycles. Each cDNA molecule carried a tag from a template-switch adaptor that contained 12 random nucleotides. TCRdb itself ran the 5' RACE reads through MiXCR, one entry per CDR3 protein. This repertoire shows some 940,000 distinct CDR3 sequences, just under 30% found once; its top ten account for about 10%. The sample belongs to a study of blood T cells in healthy people across ages. The V and J ends lost 0 bases and 5 bases, in that order; junction bases with no gene match: 5. Germline loops: CDR1 SGHRS, CDR2 YFSETQ. The CDR3 spans 15 residues. A minimum of 6 micrograms of total RNA was extracted per sample. These data are also associated with another study on T cells of mothers and their children. This second study says: RNA that had been extracted went wholly into cDNA synthesis, at 1.5 ug per 15 ul. Reads recorded for TCR beta CDR3 numbered over 9 million per mother and roughly 3 million per child.

The clonotype was recovered from a woman between 40 and 50 years old in good health. The chain has TRBV5-1 and TRBJ2-5; 9 bases match TRBD1. Sequenced input: blood. In DNA, the CDR3 is TGCGCCAGCAGCTTGGGGGGACAGGGCGCGGAGACCCAGTACTTC. This codes for CASSLGGQGAETQYF. Based on the CDR3 plus reference TRBV5-1 and TRBJ2-5, the full variable domain is KAGVTQTPRYLIKTRGQQVTLSCSPISGHRSVSWYQQTPGQGLQFLFEYFSETQRNKGNFPGRFSGRQFSNSRSEMNVSTLELGDSALYLCASSLGGQGAETQYFGPGTRLLVL.